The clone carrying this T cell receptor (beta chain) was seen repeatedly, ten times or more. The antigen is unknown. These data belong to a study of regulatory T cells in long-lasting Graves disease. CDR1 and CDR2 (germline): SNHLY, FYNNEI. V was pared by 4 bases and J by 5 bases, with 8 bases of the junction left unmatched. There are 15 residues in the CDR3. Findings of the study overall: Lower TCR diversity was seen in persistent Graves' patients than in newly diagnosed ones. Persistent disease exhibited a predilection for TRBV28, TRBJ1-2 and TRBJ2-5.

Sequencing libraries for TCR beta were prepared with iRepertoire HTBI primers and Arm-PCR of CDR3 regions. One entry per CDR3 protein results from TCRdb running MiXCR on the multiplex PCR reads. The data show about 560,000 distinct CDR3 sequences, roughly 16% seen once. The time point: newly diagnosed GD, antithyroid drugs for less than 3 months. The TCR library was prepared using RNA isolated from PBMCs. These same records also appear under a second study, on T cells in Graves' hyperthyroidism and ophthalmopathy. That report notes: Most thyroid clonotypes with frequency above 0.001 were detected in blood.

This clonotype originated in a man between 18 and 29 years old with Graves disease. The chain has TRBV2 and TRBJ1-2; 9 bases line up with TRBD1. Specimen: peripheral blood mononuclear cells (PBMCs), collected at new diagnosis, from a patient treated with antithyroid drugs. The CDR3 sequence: CASSANTGGSYGYTF. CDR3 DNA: TGTGCCAGCAGTGCGAACACAGGGGGCAGTTATGGCTACACCTTC.